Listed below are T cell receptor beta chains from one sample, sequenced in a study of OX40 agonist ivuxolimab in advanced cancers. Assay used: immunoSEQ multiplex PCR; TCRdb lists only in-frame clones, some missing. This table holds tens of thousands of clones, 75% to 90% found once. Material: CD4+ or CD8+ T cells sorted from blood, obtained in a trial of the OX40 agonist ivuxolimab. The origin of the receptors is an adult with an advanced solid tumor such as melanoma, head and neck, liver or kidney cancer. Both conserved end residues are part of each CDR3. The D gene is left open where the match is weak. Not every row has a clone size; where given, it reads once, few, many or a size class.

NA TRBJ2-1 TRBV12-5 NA CASGTTSGGKGQFF TGTGCTAGTGGTACAACTAGTGGGGGGAAAGGGCAGTTCTTC
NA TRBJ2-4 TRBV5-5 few CASSSQSSEGTKNIQYF TGTGCCAGCAGCTCCCAGTCCTCGGAGGGGACTAAAAACATTCAGTACTTC
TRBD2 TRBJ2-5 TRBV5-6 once CASSLGRLSGGETQYF TGTGCCAGCAGCTTGGGTCGGCTCTCGGGAGGAGAGACCCAGTACTTC
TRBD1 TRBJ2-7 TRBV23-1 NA CASSQSRDRPYEQYF TGCGCCAGCAGTCAGTCCCGGGACAGGCCCTACGAGCAGTACTTC
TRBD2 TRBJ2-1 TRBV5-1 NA CASSLLAGGLSNEQFF TGCGCCAGCAGCTTATTAGCGGGGGGATTATCCAATGAGCAGTTCTTC
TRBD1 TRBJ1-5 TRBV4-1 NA CASSQDGQVRNQPQHF TGCGCCAGCAGCCAAGACGGACAGGTTCGGAATCAGCCCCAGCATTTT
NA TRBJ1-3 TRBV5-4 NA CASSLGGYGNTIYF TGTGCCAGCAGTCTGGGGGGTTATGGAAACACCATATATTTT
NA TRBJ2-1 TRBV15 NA CATSSSVGSYNEQFF TGTGCCACCAGCAGTTCGGTCGGCTCCTACAATGAGCAGTTCTTC
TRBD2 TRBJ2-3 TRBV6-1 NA CASSALTSATDTQYF TGTGCCAGCAGTGCGTTGACTAGCGCCACAGATACGCAGTATTTT
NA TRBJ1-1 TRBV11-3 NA CASSFGTITTEAFF TGTGCCAGCAGCTTCGGGACAATAACGACTGAAGCTTTCTTT
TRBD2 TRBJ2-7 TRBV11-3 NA CASSLATNRRSSGLGEQYF TGTGCCAGCAGCTTAGCTACCAACAGGAGGTCTAGCGGCTTGGGCGAGCAGTACTTC
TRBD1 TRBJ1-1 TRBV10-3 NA CAISAGTGSPKYAFF TGTGCCATCAGTGCCGGGACAGGGAGTCCCAAATACGCTTTCTTT
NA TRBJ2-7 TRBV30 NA CAWSINSYEQYF TGTGCCTGGAGTATTAACTCCTACGAGCAGTACTTC
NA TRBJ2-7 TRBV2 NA CASRVYTGLIEQYF TGTGCCAGCAGAGTGTATACGGGGTTAATCGAGCAGTACTTC
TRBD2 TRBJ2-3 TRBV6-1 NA CASSKGGAGVTDTQYF TGTGCCAGCAGTAAAGGGGGAGCGGGAGTAACAGATACGCAGTATTTT
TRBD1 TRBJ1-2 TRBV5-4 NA CASSSGTGEGHYGYTF TGTGCCAGCAGCTCCGGGACAGGGGAGGGTCACTATGGCTACACCTTC
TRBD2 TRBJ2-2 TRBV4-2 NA CASSQGSGSGGNTGELFF TGTGCCAGCAGCCAAGGGTCAGGGAGCGGGGGTAACACCGGGGAGCTGTTTTTT
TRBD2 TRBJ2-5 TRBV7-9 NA CASSGGGVEETQYF TGTGCCAGCAGCGGGGGGGGAGTCGAGGAGACCCAGTACTTC
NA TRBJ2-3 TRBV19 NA CASSSGDTDTQYF TGTGCCAGTAGTTCTGGTGACACAGATACGCAGTATTTT
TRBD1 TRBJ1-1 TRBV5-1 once CASSLAPGGATEAFF TGCGCCAGCAGCTTGGCCCCAGGGGGTGCCACTGAAGCTTTCTTT
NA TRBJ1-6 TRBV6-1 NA CASSEGGHLHF TGTGCCAGCAGTGAGGGAGGGCACCTCCACTTT
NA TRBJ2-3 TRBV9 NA CASSVRGTPPDTQYF TGTGCCAGCAGCGTTAGGGGAACCCCCCCAGATACGCAGTATTTT
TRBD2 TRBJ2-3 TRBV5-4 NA CASSLNPGLATTDTQYF TGTGCCAGCAGCTTAAACCCGGGACTAGCGACGACAGATACGCAGTATTTT
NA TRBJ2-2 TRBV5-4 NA CASSSPGAATGELFF TGTGCCAGCAGCTCTCCTGGGGCGGCCACCGGGGAGCTGTTTTTT
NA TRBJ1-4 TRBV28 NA CASSPSGGGVEKLFF TGTGCCAGCTCCCCGAGTGGGGGGGGCGTAGAAAAACTGTTTTTT
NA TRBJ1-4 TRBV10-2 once CASSDSLGPNEKLFF TGCGCCAGCAGTGATTCCCTAGGACCTAATGAAAAACTGTTTTTT
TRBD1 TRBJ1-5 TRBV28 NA CASSLSRGQGHQPQHF TGTGCCAGCAGTTTGAGTAGGGGACAGGGACATCAGCCCCAGCATTTT
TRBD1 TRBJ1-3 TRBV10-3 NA CAISAPDRAGNTIYF TGTGCCATCAGTGCCCCGGACAGGGCTGGAAACACCATATATTTT
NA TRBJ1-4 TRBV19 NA CASSRIPTNEKLFF TGTGCCAGTAGTAGGATCCCAACTAATGAAAAACTGTTTTTT
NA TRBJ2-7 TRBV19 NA CASSFTVSHEQYF TGTGCCAGTAGTTTCACAGTCTCCCACGAGCAGTACTTC
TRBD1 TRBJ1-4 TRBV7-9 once CASSTDRGREKLFF TGTGCCAGCAGCACGGACAGGGGCCGTGAAAAACTGTTTTTT
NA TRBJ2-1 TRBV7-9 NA CASSGFGDEQFF TGTGCCAGCAGCGGCTTTGGGGATGAGCAGTTCTTC
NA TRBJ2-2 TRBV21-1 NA CASSKPEIPGGTGELFF TGTGCCAGCAGCAAACCCGAAATCCCGGGGGGCACCGGGGAGCTGTTTTTT
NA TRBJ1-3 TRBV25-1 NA CASSEFPGISGNTIYF TGTGCCAGCAGTGAATTCCCGGGGATCTCTGGAAACACCATATATTTT
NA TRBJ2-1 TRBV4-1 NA CASTMTRDTSPYNEQFF TGCGCCAGCACCATGACTCGAGACACCTCCCCTTACAATGAGCAGTTCTTC
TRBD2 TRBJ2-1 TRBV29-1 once CSVHGASGIDEQFF TGCAGCGTTCATGGGGCTAGCGGGATCGATGAGCAGTTCTTC
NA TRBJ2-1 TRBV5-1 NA CASSLVDEQFF TGCGCCAGCAGCTTGGTCGACGAGCAGTTCTTC
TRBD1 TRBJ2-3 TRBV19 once CASSSTGGPDTQYF TGTGCCAGTAGTTCGACAGGGGGGCCAGATACGCAGTATTTT
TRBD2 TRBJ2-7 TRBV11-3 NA CASSSRLAGDEQYF TGTGCCAGCAGCTCGCGACTAGCGGGAGACGAGCAGTACTTC
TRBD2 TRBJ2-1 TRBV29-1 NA CSVWGGTGSDEQFF TGCAGTGTTTGGGGAGGGACCGGGTCCGATGAGCAGTTCTTC
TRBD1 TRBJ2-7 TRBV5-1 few CASSLEGQGYEQYF TGCGCCAGCAGCTTGGAGGGACAGGGGTACGAGCAGTACTTC
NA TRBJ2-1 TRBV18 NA CASSPSASDEQFF TGTGCCAGCTCACCAAGTGCGTCGGATGAGCAGTTCTTC
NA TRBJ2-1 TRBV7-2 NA CASSLRWEANEQFF TGTGCCAGCAGCTTGCGCTGGGAAGCCAATGAGCAGTTCTTC
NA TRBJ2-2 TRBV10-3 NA CAISDQTITYTGELFF TGTGCCATCAGTGACCAGACTATTACATACACCGGGGAGCTGTTTTTT
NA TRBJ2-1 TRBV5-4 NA CASSPGIPGIPYNEQFF TGTGCCAGCAGCCCAGGTATCCCAGGCATACCATACAATGAGCAGTTCTTC